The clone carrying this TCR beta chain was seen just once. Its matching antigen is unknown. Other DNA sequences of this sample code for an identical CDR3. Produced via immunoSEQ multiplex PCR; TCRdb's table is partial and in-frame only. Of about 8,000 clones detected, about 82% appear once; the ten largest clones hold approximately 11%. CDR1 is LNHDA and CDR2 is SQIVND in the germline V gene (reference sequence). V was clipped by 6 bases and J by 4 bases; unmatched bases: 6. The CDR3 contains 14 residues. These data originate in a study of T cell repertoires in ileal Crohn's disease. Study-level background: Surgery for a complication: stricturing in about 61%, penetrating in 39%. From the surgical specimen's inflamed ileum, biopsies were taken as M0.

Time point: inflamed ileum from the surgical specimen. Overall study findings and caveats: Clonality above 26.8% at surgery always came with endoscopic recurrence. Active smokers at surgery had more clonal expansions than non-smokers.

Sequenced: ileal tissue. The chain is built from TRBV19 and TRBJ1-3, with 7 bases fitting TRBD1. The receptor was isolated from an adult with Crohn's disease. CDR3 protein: CASRPTGLGNTIYF. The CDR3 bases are TGTGCCAGTAGGCCGACAGGGCTCGGAAACACCATATATTTT.